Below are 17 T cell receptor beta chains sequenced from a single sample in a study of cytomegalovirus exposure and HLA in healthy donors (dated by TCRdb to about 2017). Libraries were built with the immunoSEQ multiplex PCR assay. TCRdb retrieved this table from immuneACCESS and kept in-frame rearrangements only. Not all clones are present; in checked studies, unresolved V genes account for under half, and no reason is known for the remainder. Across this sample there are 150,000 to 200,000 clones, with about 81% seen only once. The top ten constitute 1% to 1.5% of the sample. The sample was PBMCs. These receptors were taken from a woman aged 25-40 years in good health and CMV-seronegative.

CDR3 bases: TGCGCCAGCAGCTCCCGACCGGAGTCCTACGAGCAGTACTTC. This codes for CASSSRPESYEQYF. The chain employs TRBV5-1 and TRBJ2-7; no firm D call. The CDR3 has 14 residues. CDR1 is SGHRS, CDR2 YFSETQ, per germline. Trimming left V 3 bases short and J 1 base short, with 11 bases between.

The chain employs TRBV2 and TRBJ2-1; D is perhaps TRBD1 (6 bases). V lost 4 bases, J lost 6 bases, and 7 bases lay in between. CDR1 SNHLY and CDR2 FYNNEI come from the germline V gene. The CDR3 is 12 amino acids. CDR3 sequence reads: CASSVGGNEQFF. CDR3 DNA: TGTGCCAGCAGTGTAGGGGGCAATGAGCAGTTCTTC.

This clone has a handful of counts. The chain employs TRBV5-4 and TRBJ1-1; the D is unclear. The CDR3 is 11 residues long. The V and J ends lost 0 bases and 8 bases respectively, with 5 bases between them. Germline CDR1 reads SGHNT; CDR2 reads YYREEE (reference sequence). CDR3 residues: CASSLGEEAFF. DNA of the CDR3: TGTGCCAGCAGCTTGGGGGAGGAAGCTTTCTTT.

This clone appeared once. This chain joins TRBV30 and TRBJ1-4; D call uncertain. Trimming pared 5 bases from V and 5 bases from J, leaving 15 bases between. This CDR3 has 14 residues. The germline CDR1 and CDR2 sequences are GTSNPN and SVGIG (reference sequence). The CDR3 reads CAWAPARGNEKLFF. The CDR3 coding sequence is TGTGCCTGGGCCCCGGCACGGGGAAATGAAAAACTGTTTTTT. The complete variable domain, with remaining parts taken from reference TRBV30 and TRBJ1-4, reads SQTIHQWPATLVQPVGSPLSLECTVEGTSNPNLYWYRQAAGRGLQLLFYSVGIGQISSEVPQNLSASRPQDRQFILSSKKLLLSDSGFYLCAWAPARGNEKLFFGSGTQLSVL.

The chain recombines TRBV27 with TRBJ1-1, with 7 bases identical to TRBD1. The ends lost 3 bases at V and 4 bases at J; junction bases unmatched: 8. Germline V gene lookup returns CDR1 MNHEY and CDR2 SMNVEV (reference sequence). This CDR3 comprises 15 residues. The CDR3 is CASSLVPTGATEAFF. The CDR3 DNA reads TGTGCCAGCAGTTTGGTACCCACAGGGGCCACTGAAGCTTTCTTT.

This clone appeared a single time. CDR3 amino acids: CASSPPVAGPPGETELFF. The CDR3 DNA is TGTGCCAGCAGCCCCCCTGTAGCGGGCCCTCCTGGGGAAACTGAGCTGTTTTTT. The chain carries TRBV7-9 and TRBJ2-2; 7 positions agree with TRBD2. Germline-derived CDR1 and CDR2 are SEHNR and FQNEAQ (reference sequence). After removal of 5 bases from V and 11 bases from J, the junction contained 23 bases not matched to a gene. This CDR3 has 18 residues. Full variable domain (remainder filled in from reference TRBV7-9 and TRBJ2-2): DTGVSQNPRHKITKRGQNVTFRCDPISEHNRLYWYRQTLGQGPEFLTYFQNEAQLEKSRLLSDRFSAERPKGSFSTLEIQRTEQGDSAMYLCASSPPVAGPPGETELFFGEGSRLTVL.

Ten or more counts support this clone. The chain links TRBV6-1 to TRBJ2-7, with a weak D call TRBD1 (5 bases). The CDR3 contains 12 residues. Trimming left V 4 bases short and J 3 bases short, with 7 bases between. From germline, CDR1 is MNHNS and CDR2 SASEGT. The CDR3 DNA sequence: TGTGCCAGCAGTGCCGACAGCTACGAGCAGTACTTC. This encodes CASSADSYEQYF.

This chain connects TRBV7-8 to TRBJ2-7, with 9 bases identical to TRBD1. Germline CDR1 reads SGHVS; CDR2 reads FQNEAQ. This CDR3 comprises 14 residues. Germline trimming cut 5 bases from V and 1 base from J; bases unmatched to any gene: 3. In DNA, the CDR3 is TGTGCCAGCAGCCCCGGGACAGGGTCCTACGAGCAGTACTTC. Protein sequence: CASSPGTGSYEQYF.

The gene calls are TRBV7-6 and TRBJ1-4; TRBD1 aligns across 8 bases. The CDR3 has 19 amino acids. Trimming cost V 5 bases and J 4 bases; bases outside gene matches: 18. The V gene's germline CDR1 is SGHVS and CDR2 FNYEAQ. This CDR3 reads CASSPMLTPRGRINEKLFF. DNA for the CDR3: TGTGCCAGCAGCCCTATGCTAACGCCCAGGGGGCGCATTAATGAAAAACTGTTTTTT.

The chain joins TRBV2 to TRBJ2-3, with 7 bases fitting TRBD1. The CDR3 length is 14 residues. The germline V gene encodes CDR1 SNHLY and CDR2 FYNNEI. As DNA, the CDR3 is TGTGCTGCTAGAGGGACAGCATTTACAGATACGCAGTATTTT. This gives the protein CAARGTAFTDTQYF.

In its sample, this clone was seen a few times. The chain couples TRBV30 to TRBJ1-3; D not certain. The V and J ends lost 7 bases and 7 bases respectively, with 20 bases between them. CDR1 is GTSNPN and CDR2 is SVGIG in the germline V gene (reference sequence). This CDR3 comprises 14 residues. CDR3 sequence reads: CASAEGTGWNTIYF. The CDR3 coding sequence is TGTGCCTCCGCTGAGGGAACCGGGTGGAACACCATATATTTT. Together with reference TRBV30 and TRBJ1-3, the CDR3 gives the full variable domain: SQTIHQWPATLVQPVGSPLSLECTVEGTSNPNLYWYRQAAGRGLQLLFYSVGIGQISSEVPQNLSASRPQDRQFILSSKKLLLSDSGFYLCASAEGTGWNTIYFGEGSWLTVV.

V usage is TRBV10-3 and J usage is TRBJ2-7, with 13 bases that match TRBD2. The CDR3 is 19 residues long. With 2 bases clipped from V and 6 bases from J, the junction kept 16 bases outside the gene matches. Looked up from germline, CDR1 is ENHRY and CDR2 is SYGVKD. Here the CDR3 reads CAISEGQTSGGLLRGEQYF. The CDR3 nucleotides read TGTGCCATCAGTGAGGGTCAGACTAGCGGGGGGCTATTAAGGGGCGAGCAGTACTTC.

The CDR3 DNA reads as TGTGCCAGGGGAGAGGGGGGGGAACACACCGGGGAGCTGTTTTTT. Its translation: CARGEGGEHTGELFF. This rearrangement joins TRBV6-1 to TRBJ2-2; D is perhaps TRBD2 (7 bases). Per the germline V gene, CDR1 is MNHNS and CDR2 is SASEGT. The CDR3 runs to 15 residues. Trimming removed 9 bases from V and 3 bases from J, with 17 bases in between.

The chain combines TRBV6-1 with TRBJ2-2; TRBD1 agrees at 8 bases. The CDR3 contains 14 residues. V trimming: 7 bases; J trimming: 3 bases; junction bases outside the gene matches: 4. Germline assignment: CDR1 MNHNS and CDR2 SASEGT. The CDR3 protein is CASTGQGDTGELFF. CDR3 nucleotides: TGTGCCAGCACAGGACAGGGAGACACCGGGGAGCTGTTTTTT.

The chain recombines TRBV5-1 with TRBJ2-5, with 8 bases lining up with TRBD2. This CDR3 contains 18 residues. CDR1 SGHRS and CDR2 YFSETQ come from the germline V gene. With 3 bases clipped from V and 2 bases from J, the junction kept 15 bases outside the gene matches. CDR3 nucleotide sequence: TGCGCCAGCAGCTGGCCGGGGGGGCGCCCTAGCCCTCAAGAGACCCAGTACTTC. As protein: CASSWPGGRPSPQETQYF.

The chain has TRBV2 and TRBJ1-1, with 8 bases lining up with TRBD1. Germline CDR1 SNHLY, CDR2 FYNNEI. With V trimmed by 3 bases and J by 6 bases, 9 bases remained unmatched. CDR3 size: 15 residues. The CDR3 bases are TGTGCCAGCAGTGAGGGACAGGTAGGGGGGTCTGAAGCTTTCTTT. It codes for CASSEGQVGGSEAFF.

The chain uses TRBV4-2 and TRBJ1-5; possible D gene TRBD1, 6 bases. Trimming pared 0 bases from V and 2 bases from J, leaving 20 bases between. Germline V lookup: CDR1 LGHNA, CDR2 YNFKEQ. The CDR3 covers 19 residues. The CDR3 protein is CASSQEGRGKDFGNQPQHF. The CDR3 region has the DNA TGTGCCAGCAGCCAAGAGGGCAGGGGAAAGGATTTTGGCAATCAGCCCCAGCATTTT.